This paragraph covers one TCR beta chain sequence. The junction departs from germline at one end; a sequencing error may be responsible. TCRdb reprocessed the RT-PCR reads via MiXCR and lists one record per CDR3 protein. Of around 700,000 distinct CDR3 sequences in the sample, approximately 14% were seen once. CDR3 length equals 15 residues. Germline assignment: CDR1 MGHRA and CDR2 YSYEKL. The TCR sequence derives from a female donor in good health, serving as a healthy control. The specimen sequenced was memory CD4+ T cells from blood. The rearrangement links TRBV4-1 to TRBJ2-1; 7 bases are shared with TRBD2. The CDR3 protein is CASSQIGRERIEQFF. CDR3 coding DNA: TGTGCCAGCAGCCAGATCGGGCGGGAGAGGATTGAGCAGTTCTTC.